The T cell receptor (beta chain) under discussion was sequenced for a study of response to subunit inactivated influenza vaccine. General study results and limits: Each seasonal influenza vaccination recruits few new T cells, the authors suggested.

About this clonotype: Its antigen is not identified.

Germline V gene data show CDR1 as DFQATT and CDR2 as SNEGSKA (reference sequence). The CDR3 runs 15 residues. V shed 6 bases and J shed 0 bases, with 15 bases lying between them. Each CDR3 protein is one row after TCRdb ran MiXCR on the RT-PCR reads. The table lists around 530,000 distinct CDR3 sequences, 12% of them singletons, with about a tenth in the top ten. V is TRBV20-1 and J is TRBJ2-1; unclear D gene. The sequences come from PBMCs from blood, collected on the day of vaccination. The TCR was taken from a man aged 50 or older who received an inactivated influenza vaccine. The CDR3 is CSAILSKSSYNEQFF. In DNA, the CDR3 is TGCAGTGCCATCCTTAGCAAAAGCTCCTACAATGAGCAGTTCTTC.